The 3 T cell receptor beta chains reported below all come from one sample, sequenced in a study of OX40 agonist ivuxolimab in advanced cancers. The data were produced by immunoSEQ multiplex PCR, yet TCRdb's version contains in-frame clones alone and is incomplete. The sample carries about 84,000 clones, approximately 92% recorded once. Sequences were derived from CD4+ or CD8+ T cells sorted from blood, sampled in a trial of the OX40 agonist ivuxolimab. These receptors originate from an adult with an advanced solid tumor such as melanoma, head and neck, liver or kidney cancer.

This sequence joins TRBV6-1 and TRBJ2-5; D remains ambiguous. The CDR3 spans 14 residues. The germline CDR1 and CDR2 sequences are MNHNS and SASEGT. V lost 2 bases, J lost 2 bases, and 9 bases lay in between. CDR3 sequence reads: CASSESWAQETQYF. CDR3 DNA: TGTGCCAGCAGTGAATCTTGGGCACAAGAGACCCAGTACTTC.

V and J are TRBV2 and TRBJ1-3; TRBD1 aligns across 9 bases. The CDR3 loop spans 15 amino acids. The trim removed 5 bases at V and 8 bases at J, leaving 10 bases unmatched. The germline V gene has CDR1 SNHLY and CDR2 FYNNEI. The CDR3 DNA follows: TGTGCCAGCAGTTGGGACAGGGATAATAGATACACCATATATTTT. It is translated as CASSWDRDNRYTIYF.

The gene calls are TRBV19 and TRBJ1-6; tentatively, D is TRBD1 (6 bases). The germline V gene encodes CDR1 LNHDA and CDR2 SQIVND (reference sequence). Trimming cost V 5 bases and J 8 bases, with 10 bases left between them. The CDR3 sequence is 13 residues long. This CDR3 is CASSDRSDSPLHF. The CDR3 bases are TGTGCCAGTAGTGACAGGTCAGATTCACCCCTCCACTTT.